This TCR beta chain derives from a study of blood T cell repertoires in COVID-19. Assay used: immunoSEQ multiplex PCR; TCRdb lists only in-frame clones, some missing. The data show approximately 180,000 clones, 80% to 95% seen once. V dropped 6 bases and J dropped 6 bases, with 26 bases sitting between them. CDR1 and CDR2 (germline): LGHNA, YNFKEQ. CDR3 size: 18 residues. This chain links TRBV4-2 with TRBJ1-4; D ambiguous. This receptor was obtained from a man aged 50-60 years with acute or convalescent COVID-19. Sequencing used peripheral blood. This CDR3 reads CASRRMAAAPLPDEKLFF. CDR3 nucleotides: TGTGCCAGCAGGAGGATGGCTGCCGCCCCCCTTCCCGATGAAAAACTGTTTTTT.